This T cell receptor beta chain was captured in a study of blood T cell repertoires in COVID-19. The wider study: In each case, the material was cDNA or gDNA derived from T cells, B-cell-depleted T cells, or PBMCs.

Data came from immunoSEQ multiplex PCR; TCRdb stores just in-frame clones and leaves some out. The top ten hold roughly 5% of the sample, which has under 85,000 clones, about 86% seen once. V was pared by 4 bases and J by 0 bases, with 6 bases between. CDR1 and CDR2 from the germline V gene are SGHDN and FVKESK. This CDR3 has 14 residues. The source material was peripheral blood. The clonotype comes from a man over 45 with active COVID-19. V and J are TRBV14 and TRBJ2-2, with D possibly matching TRBD2 (5 bases). CDR3 DNA sequence: TGTGCCAGCAGCCGGACTGCGAACACCGGGGAGCTGTTTTTT. This sequence encodes CASSRTANTGELFF.